This T cell receptor beta chain was profiled in a study of blood T cell repertoires in COVID-19 (TCRdb year 2020). In terms of the full investigation: Samples from collaborators originated in the United States, Italy and Spain and spanned both the acute and convalescent phases of COVID-19. The sample metadata nearly always contained a de-identified subject ID, COVID-19 status, age in years and sex. The dataset comprised deeply sampled blood TCRbeta repertoires from subjects exposed to, actively infected with, or recovered from COVID-19. Where available, HLA class I and class II types were taken from metadata supplied by the sample provider and were not determined by assay-based typing. Samples came from the ongoing ImmuneRACE study (first 160 participants) plus 1,254 subjects from 6 global collaborators. The repertoires were released in a freely available public database meant as a resource for research on the immune response to SARS-CoV-2. The prospective study material was composed of cDNA or gDNA derived from T cells, B-cell-depleted T cells, or PBMCs.

The investigation overall reported the following: The quantity of clinical and demographic metadata differed by source and by participant and was supplied without curation.

A note on this clone: Its antigen is currently not known. Per-base qualities were not stored, and no clone one base away is much larger.

Participants in the prospective study were enrolled through a virtual design, were aged roughly 18 to 100 years, and lived in 24 United States geographic areas. In the prospective study, cohorts were assigned on the basis of participant-reported clinical history obtained from a screening survey and a study questionnaire. In the prospective study, whole blood, serum and a nasopharyngeal or oropharyngeal swab were collected from each participant by mobile phlebotomists. Over a roughly two-month period, participants in the prospective study had the option of providing additional blood draws and questionnaires. Prospective study blood samples were shipped either frozen or at room temperature before DNA extraction. TCRbeta CDR3 regions were amplified from genomic DNA using the immunoSEQ Assay, a bias-controlled multiplex PCR. The published analysis was carried out like this. The number of nucleated cells in each sample was estimated by amplification of reference gene primers within the assay. To quantify the absolute abundance of each unique TCRbeta CDR3 rearrangement, sequence reads were collapsed and filtered. For each sample, productive Simpson clonality was calculated as the square root of Simpson's diversity index across productive rearrangements. In TCRdb, the immuneACCESS table is reduced to in-frame sequences with V and J assigned. These tables do not hold every clone; where another copy was compared, an unresolved V gene accounts for under half, and the others remain unexplained. V and J calls and clone size are those listed in that table; D and trimming were worked out from the DNA. The table for this sample lists some 150,000 clones; roughly 90% of them were counted only once. The ten largest clones capture 1.2% of the sample.

As encoded in the germline V gene, CDR1 is MNHEY while CDR2 is SVGEGT. Taken from cysteine to phenylalanine, the CDR3 has 18 residues. The retained sequence is limited to the CDR3, 54 bases, with the frame set at the first base. V is reduced by 2 bases and J by 2 bases, leaving a spacing of 21 bases between them. The source is a woman under 40 with acute COVID-19. The sequence links TRBV6-2 or TRBV6-3 to TRBJ1-1; tentative D gene TRBD1, with 6 bases matching. What was sequenced was PBMCs or T cells enriched from blood (not recorded which). The CDR3 reads as follows: CASSYLHTGNAINTEAFF. The sequenced DNA: TGTGCCAGCAGTTACCTACATACAGGGAACGCTATTAACACTGAAGCTTTCTTT.